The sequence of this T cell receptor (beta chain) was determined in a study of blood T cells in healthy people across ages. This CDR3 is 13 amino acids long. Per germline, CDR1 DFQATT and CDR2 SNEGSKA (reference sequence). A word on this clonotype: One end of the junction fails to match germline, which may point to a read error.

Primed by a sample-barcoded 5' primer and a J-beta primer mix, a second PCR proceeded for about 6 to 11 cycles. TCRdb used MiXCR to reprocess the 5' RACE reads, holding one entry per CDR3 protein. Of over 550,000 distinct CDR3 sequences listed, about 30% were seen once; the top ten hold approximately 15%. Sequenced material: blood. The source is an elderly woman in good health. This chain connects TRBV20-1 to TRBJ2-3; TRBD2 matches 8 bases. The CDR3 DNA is TGCAGTGCCTGTTGGACTAGCACGGATACGCAGTATTTT. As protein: CSACWTSTDTQYF.